This record looks at one TCR beta chain sequence and its context. Its matching antigen is unknown. This specimen belongs to a study of cytotoxic CD8 clonotypes in ibrutinib-treated CLL. As for the study in general: Among patients, roughly 25 responded partially and 2 completely; roughly 14 then stayed remitted and roughly 12 progressed after median 68 months. Mean yields were nearly 260,000 productive templates and tens of thousands of productive rearrangements per sample. Regarding the study as a whole: Public clonotypes occurred uncommonly; on treatment, they contracted or remained stable.

Germline-derived CDR1 and CDR2 are SGHRS and YFSETQ. CDR3 length: 15 residues. The ends were cut back, 0 bases at V and 0 bases at J, with 7 bases in the middle. Sequencing was performed with immunoSEQ multiplex PCR; in TCRdb, only in-frame clones are kept and a portion is missing. Of approximately 120,000 clones detected, roughly 84% appear once; the ten largest clones hold around 3%. This receptor was identified in a human donor with chronic lymphocytic leukemia. This chain links TRBV5-1 with TRBJ2-4; D might be TRBD2 (5 bases). The source was PBMCs, collected after 24 months of ibrutinib treatment. The CDR3, as DNA: TGCGCCAGCAGCTTGGGAGGGTCAGCCAAAAACATTCAGTACTTC. As protein: CASSLGGSAKNIQYF. The variable domain in full, with the rest retrieved from reference TRBV5-1 and TRBJ2-4, is KAGVTQTPRYLIKTRGQQVTLSCSPISGHRSVSWYQQTPGQGLQFLFEYFSETQRNKGNFPGRFSGRQFSNSRSEMNVSTLELGDSALYLCASSLGGSAKNIQYFGAGTRLSVL.